The rows below give T cell receptor beta chains drawn from one sample of a study of T-cell reconstitution after alpha-beta-depleted transplantation in children. MiXCR, run by TCRdb on the PCR reads, gives a single entry per CDR3 protein. The sample holds more than 400,000 distinct CDR3 sequences, about 45% seen once. The sample in question was PBMCs, obtained before TCRalphabeta/CD19-depleted stem cell transplant. All receptors derive from a girl aged 2-10 years with aplastic anemia, due to receive a stem cell transplant. Both conserved end residues are part of each CDR3. Fields, in order: D gene, J gene, clone size, V gene, CDR3 protein, CDR3 DNA. A D gene is named only where the DNA matches it firmly. Only part of the rows carry a size: once, few, many, or a class if the clone is expanded.

NA	TRBJ2-1	NA	TRBV12-3/TRBV12-4	CASSFESGTYEQFF	TGTGCCAGCAGTTTCGAGTCGGGTACATATGAGCAGTTCTTC
TRBD2	TRBJ2-1	NA	TRBV10-2	CASSEPYLLAGENNEQFF	TGCGCCAGCAGTGAGCCCTACTTACTAGCGGGAGAGAACAATGAGCAGTTCTTC
NA	TRBJ2-5	NA	TRBV6-1	CASGTEGGGQETQYF	TGTGCCAGCGGTACGGAGGGGGGGGGGCAAGAGACCCAGTACTTC
NA	TRBJ2-2	few	TRBV27	CASSLIWDGSTGELFF	TGTGCCAGCAGTTTGATCTGGGACGGGAGCACCGGGGAGCTGTTTTTT
TRBD2	TRBJ2-3	many	TRBV5-1	CASSLDGLVADTQYF	TGCGCCAGCAGCTTGGACGGACTAGTTGCAGATACGCAGTATTTT
NA	TRBJ2-7	NA	TRBV12-3/TRBV12-4	CASSPSQVGSYEQYF	TGTGCCAGCAGCCCCTCCCAAGTCGGCTCCTACGAGCAGTACTTC
NA	TRBJ2-1	NA	TRBV7-3	CASSLTGLTSNEQFF	TGTGCCAGCAGCTTAACGGGCCTTACTAGCAATGAGCAGTTCTTC
NA	TRBJ1-5	once	TRBV20-1	CSAPGVGQPQHF	TGCAGTGCACCTGGGGTGGGTCAGCCCCAGCATTTT
TRBD1	TRBJ2-7	NA	TRBV11-1	CASSLPGTGSYEQYF	TGTGCCAGCAGCCTCCCCGGGACAGGGTCCTACGAGCAGTACTTC
NA	TRBJ1-2	many	TRBV20-1	CSARVDSNYGYTF	TGCAGTGCTAGAGTTGACAGTAACTATGGCTACACCTTC
TRBD1	TRBJ1-4	few	TRBV6-5	CASSSVGQGTTNEKLFF	TGTGCCAGCAGTTCCGTCGGACAGGGCACAACTAATGAAAAACTGTTTTTT
TRBD2	TRBJ2-7	once	TRBV28	CASSLAGALYEQYF	TGTGCCAGCAGCCTAGCGGGAGCTCTTTACGAGCAGTACTTC
TRBD2	TRBJ2-1	many	TRBV20-1	CSAREARATGRGNEQFF	TGCAGTGCTAGAGAAGCCCGGGCAACCGGGAGGGGCAATGAGCAGTTCTTC
TRBD1	TRBJ2-7	few	TRBV4-1	CASSQEGSTGNEQYF	TGCGCCAGCAGCCAAGAAGGATCGACAGGGAACGAGCAGTACTTC
TRBD2	TRBJ2-5	NA	TRBV28	CASSRGLAETQYF	TGTGCCAGCAGCCGGGGACTAGCGGAGACCCAGTACTTC
NA	TRBJ2-3	few	TRBV6-6	CASGGITDTQYF	TGTGCCAGCGGGGGAATCACAGATACGCAGTATTTT
TRBD1	TRBJ2-7	NA	TRBV18	CASSRQGAEQYF	TGTGCCAGCTCACGACAGGGGGCCGAGCAGTACTTC
NA	TRBJ2-3	NA	TRBV7-2	CASSFRAGLDTQYF	TGTGCCAGCAGCTTTAGGGCAGGACTAGATACGCAGTATTTT
NA	TRBJ2-7	NA	TRBV7-9	CASSFSGASSYEQYF	TGTGCCAGCAGCTTTTCTGGGGCCAGCTCCTACGAGCAGTACTTC
NA	TRBJ2-2	many	TRBV20-1	CSARDQVNTGELFF	TGCAGTGCTAGAGATCAAGTGAACACCGGGGAGCTGTTTTTT
TRBD2	TRBJ2-1	NA	TRBV30	CAWDMGLAGGGQFF	TGTGCCTGGGACATGGGACTAGCGGGAGGGGGGCAGTTCTTC
NA	TRBJ1-2	once	TRBV15	CATSRDPGDYGYTF	TGTGCCACCAGCAGAGATCCAGGGGACTATGGCTACACCTTC
NA	TRBJ2-2	NA	TRBV20-1	CSARDSGREGETGELFF	TGCAGTGCTAGAGATAGTGGGCGGGAAGGGGAGACCGGGGAGCTGTTTTTT
TRBD1	TRBJ1-2	few	TRBV2	CASSEFILTGGSFNYGYTF	TGTGCCAGCAGTGAATTTATTCTGACAGGGGGATCTTTCAACTATGGCTACACCTTC
TRBD2	TRBJ2-5	NA	TRBV5-1	CASSPSSGGQETQYF	TGCGCCAGCAGCCCCTCCAGCGGGGGCCAAGAGACCCAGTACTTC